The 31 T cell receptor beta chains reported below all come from one sample, sequenced in a study of shared clonotypes between healthy human individuals. The method was immunoSEQ multiplex PCR; TCRdb's version includes in-frame clones alone and lacks a portion of them. The repertoire consists of 1.6 million or so clones, with 96% occurring once and the leading ten covering roughly 1.2%. Sequenced material: naive CD4+ T cells sorted from blood. Subset specified: CD45RA+ positively selected. These receptors were obtained from a man younger than 45 in good health.

V and J are TRBV30 and TRBJ1-3, with TRBD1 as a possible D gene (5 bases). Germline lookup yields CDR1 GTSNPN and CDR2 SVGIG (reference sequence). The CDR3 length is 16 residues. The germline V and J ends were trimmed by 0 bases and 2 bases, with 14 bases remaining between them. CDR3 amino acids: CAWSVRGGATGNTIYF. The CDR3, as DNA: TGTGCCTGGAGTGTACGGGGGGGAGCGACTGGAAACACCATATATTTT.

The rearrangement links TRBV7-6 to TRBJ2-1; 10 bases are shared with TRBD2. This CDR3 has 16 amino acids. Germline lookup yields CDR1 SGHVS and CDR2 FNYEAQ. The junction had 6 bases not matched to a gene; V was cut back by 0 bases and J by 7 bases. In DNA, the CDR3 is TGTGCCAGCAGCTTAGCCCGGACTAGCGGAGGTAATGAGCAGTTCTTC. It is translated as CASSLARTSGGNEQFF.

The chain employs TRBV29-1 and TRBJ1-4; unclear D gene. The ends were cut back, 6 bases at V and 4 bases at J, with 12 bases in the middle. This CDR3 comprises 13 residues. Germline V gives CDR1 SQVTM, CDR2 ANQGSEA. The DNA of the CDR3 is TGCAGCGTCGCCATGGGTGGTAATGAAAAACTGTTTTTT. Translated, it gives CSVAMGGNEKLFF. Together with reference TRBV29-1 and TRBJ1-4, the CDR3 gives the full variable domain: SAVISQKPSRDICQRGTSLTIQCQVDSQVTMMFWYRQQPGQSLTLIATANQGSEATYESGFVIDKFPISRPNLTFSTLTVSNMSPEDSSIYLCSVAMGGNEKLFFGSGTQLSVL.

This clone showed up just once. The chain links TRBV28 to TRBJ2-1; no firm D call. V was pared by 2 bases and J by 5 bases, with 16 bases between. The germline V gene has CDR1 MDHEN and CDR2 SYDVKM. The CDR3 covers 16 residues. The CDR3 protein is CASSLVTRVVNNEQFF. The CDR3 bases are TGTGCCAGCAGTTTAGTGACCCGGGTCGTCAACAATGAGCAGTTCTTC. Full variable domain (rest looked up from reference TRBV28 and TRBJ2-1): DVKVTQSSRYLVKRTGEKVFLECVQDMDHENMFWYRQDPGLGLRLIYFSYDVKMKEKGDIPEGYSVSREKKERFSLILESASTNQTSMYLCASSLVTRVVNNEQFFGPGTRLTVL.

V is TRBV7-9 and J is TRBJ2-5; D tentatively reads TRBD1 or TRBD2 (6 bases each). Deletions cut 4 bases from V and 3 bases from J, with 21 bases between. The CDR3 has 17 amino acids. Germline CDR1 and CDR2: SEHNR and FQNEAQ (reference sequence). CDR3 nucleotides: TGTGCCAGCAGCTCTCGGAGGGGGATACAGGGTGAAGAGACCCAGTACTTC. It yields the protein CASSSRRGIQGEETQYF.

V and J are TRBV6-6 and TRBJ1-1; 9 nucleotides agree with TRBD1. The CDR3 is 15 residues long. V lost 5 bases and J lost 5; bases outside the gene matches: 9. Germline V gene sequence: CDR1 MNHNY, CDR2 SVGAGI (reference sequence). The CDR3 sequence: CASSPGTGRRTEAFF. CDR3 in DNA: TGTGCCAGCAGTCCCGGGACAGGGAGGAGAACTGAAGCTTTCTTT.

V usage is TRBV19 and J usage is TRBJ2-2, with D perhaps matching TRBD2 (5 bases). CDR1 and CDR2 from the germline V gene are LNHDA and SQIVND (reference sequence). V was trimmed by 7 bases and J by 4 bases, leaving 16 bases between them. There are 15 residues in the CDR3. The CDR3 sequence: CASKRLGGGTGELFF. The CDR3, as DNA: TGTGCCAGTAAACGGTTAGGAGGCGGCACCGGGGAGCTGTTTTTT.

This rearrangement joins TRBV19 to TRBJ1-1, with TRBD1 matching 7 bases. The CDR3 covers 16 residues. Germline V lookup: CDR1 LNHDA, CDR2 SQIVND (reference sequence). V trimming: 3 bases; J trimming: 0 bases; junction bases outside the gene matches: 7. The CDR3 DNA is TGTGCCAGTAGTATCTCCCAACAGGGGATGAACACTGAAGCTTTCTTT. It yields the protein CASSISQQGMNTEAFF.

The chain couples TRBV29-1 to TRBJ1-4; TRBD1 is a possible D gene (5 bases). Trimming removed 7 bases at V and 4 bases at J, with 16 bases between. There are 14 residues in the CDR3. Germline V gene lookup returns CDR1 SQVTM and CDR2 ANQGSEA. The CDR3 loop reads CSACDGGGNEKLFF. The CDR3 region has the DNA TGCAGCGCCTGCGACGGGGGAGGTAATGAAAAACTGTTTTTT.

The chain combines TRBV9 with TRBJ2-7, with D perhaps matching TRBD1 (6 bases). V was trimmed by 7 bases and J by 1 base, leaving 18 bases between them. Germline V gene sequence: CDR1 SGDLS, CDR2 YYNGEE. The CDR3 loop spans 15 amino acids. As DNA, the CDR3 is TGTGCCAGCGGGGTCGAACAGGGACGGTCCTACGAGCAGTACTTC. Amino acid sequence: CASGVEQGRSYEQYF.

The rearrangement joins TRBV7-9 to TRBJ1-2, with D tentatively TRBD1 (5 bases). The CDR3 is 16 amino acids. Trimming stripped 5 bases from V and 3 bases from J, with 19 bases between. Germline CDR1 reads SEHNR; CDR2 reads FQNEAQ (reference sequence). The CDR3 sequence: CASSPPGRGVYYGYTF. The CDR3 DNA reads as TGTGCCAGCAGCCCACCGGGGAGGGGTGTTTACTATGGCTACACCTTC.

The genes are TRBV4-2 and TRBJ1-5; 10 positions agree with TRBD1. Germline V gene data show CDR1 as LGHNA and CDR2 as YNFKEQ. The CDR3 length is 19 residues. The trim removed 2 bases at V and 2 bases at J, leaving 12 bases unmatched. The CDR3 spells CASSQLKGTGDLGNQPQHF. CDR3 in DNA: TGTGCCAGCAGCCAATTAAAGGGGACAGGGGATTTGGGCAATCAGCCCCAGCATTTT.

This chain connects TRBV18 to TRBJ2-7; perhaps TRBD1 as D (6 bases). V lost 2 bases and J 3 bases, leaving 14 bases between the germline ends. The CDR3 spans 15 residues. From germline, CDR1 is KGHSH and CDR2 LQKENI. In DNA, the CDR3 is TGTGCCAGCTCACCAAGCGGACAGCTATTCTACGAGCAGTACTTC. This codes for CASSPSGQLFYEQYF. The variable domain in full, completed from reference TRBV18 and TRBJ2-7, reads NAGVMQNPRHLVRRRGQEARLRCSPMKGHSHVYWYRQLPEEGLKFMVYLQKENIIDESGMPKERFSAEFPKEGPSILRIQQVVRGDSAAYFCASSPSGQLFYEQYFGPGTRLTVT.

V usage is TRBV5-5 and J usage is TRBJ1-5, with 8 positions matching TRBD1. The CDR3 is made up of 15 amino acids. The V segment lost 1 base and the J segment 5 bases; nucleotides outside the gene matches: 5. Germline V gives CDR1 SGHKS, CDR2 YYEKEE (reference sequence). CDR3 in amino acids: CASSLRDRGDQPQHF. The CDR3 DNA reads TGTGCCAGCAGCTTGCGCGACAGGGGAGATCAGCCCCAGCATTTT.

The genes are TRBV14 and TRBJ2-7, with D perhaps TRBD1 (5 bases). Germline CDR1 SGHDN, CDR2 FVKESK. The CDR3 length is 14 residues. V lost 4 bases and J lost 1, with 11 bases in between. The CDR3 nucleotides are TGTGCCAGCAGCCCCTACAAGGGGTCCTACGAGCAGTACTTC. This codes for CASSPYKGSYEQYF.

This clone was counted a single time. The same CDR3 also results from other DNA sequences found in this sample. The J gene is TRBJ1-1, the V gene TRBV19, with D unresolved. CDR1 is LNHDA and CDR2 is SQIVND in the germline V gene (reference sequence). V shed 4 bases and J shed 0 bases, with 6 bases lying between them. The CDR3 loop spans 13 amino acids. The CDR3 here is CASSTQLNTEAFF. In DNA, the CDR3 is TGTGCCAGTAGTACCCAATTGAACACTGAAGCTTTCTTT.

The count of this clone is one. This chain uses TRBV29-1 with TRBJ2-7; D possibly uses TRBD1 or TRBD2 (5 bases each). Trimming took off 4 bases at V and 2 bases at J, with 15 bases between the two ends. CDR3 length: 14 residues. CDR1 and CDR2 from the germline V gene are SQVTM and ANQGSEA. CDR3 in amino acids: CSVGGVLGPYEQYF. The CDR3 DNA follows: TGCAGCGTTGGAGGGGTGTTAGGTCCCTACGAGCAGTACTTC.

The chain links TRBV5-4 to TRBJ1-2; TRBD1 agrees at 7 bases. V lost 3 bases and J lost 4; bases outside the gene matches: 6. The germline CDR1 and CDR2 sequences are SGHNT and YYREEE (reference sequence). The CDR3 spans 14 residues. CDR3 region: CASSSGQAIYGYTF. The CDR3 region has the DNA TGTGCCAGCAGCTCTGGACAGGCCATCTATGGCTACACCTTC.

This chain's CDR3 is CAATLGGYTEAFF. In DNA, the CDR3 is TGTGCCGCAACTCTAGGAGGTTACACTGAAGCTTTCTTT. The genes are TRBV28 and TRBJ1-1, with unresolved D. Germline V lookup: CDR1 MDHEN, CDR2 SYDVKM. The V end was cut by 11 bases, the J end by 3 bases, with 16 bases between. The CDR3 is 13 residues long. Full variable domain (missing parts from reference TRBV28 and TRBJ1-1): DVKVTQSSRYLVKRTGEKVFLECVQDMDHENMFWYRQDPGLGLRLIYFSYDVKMKEKGDIPEGYSVSREKKERFSLILESASTNQTSMYLCAATLGGYTEAFFGQGTRLTVV.

This sequence joins TRBV5-4 and TRBJ2-3, with D possibly TRBD2 on 5 matching bases. The germline V and J ends were trimmed by 3 bases and 2 bases, with 13 bases remaining between them. The CDR3 is made up of 15 amino acids. Germline CDR1 and CDR2: SGHNT and YYREEE (reference sequence). Here the CDR3 reads CASSSPGSYTDTQYF. CDR3 DNA: TGTGCCAGCAGCTCGCCGGGGTCCTACACAGATACGCAGTATTTT.

The chain is built from TRBV19 and TRBJ1-4; 8 bases line up with TRBD1. V lost 3 bases and J lost 0; bases outside the gene matches: 9. The CDR3 loop spans 18 amino acids. Germline CDR1 reads LNHDA; CDR2 reads SQIVND (reference sequence). The CDR3 region has the DNA TGTGCCAGTAGTATCGATCGGGGACAGGCAGCAACTAATGAAAAACTGTTTTTT. It is translated as CASSIDRGQAATNEKLFF.

The rearrangement joins TRBV7-8 to TRBJ2-1, with 11 bases fitting TRBD2. Germline assignment: CDR1 SGHVS and CDR2 FQNEAQ. J lost 8 bases, V lost 4 bases, and 16 bases had no gene match. CDR3 size: 18 residues. The CDR3 nucleotides read TGTGCCAGCAGCTCCCGAATTTTACTAGCGGGAGTTTGGGATGAGCAGTTCTTC. Translated: CASSSRILLAGVWDEQFF.

The chain couples TRBV5-1 to TRBJ2-5; D may be TRBD1 or TRBD2 (5 bases each). CDR1 is SGHRS, CDR2 YFSETQ, per germline. V lost 4 bases, J lost 1 base, and 17 bases lay in between. The CDR3 loop spans 16 amino acids. The chain's CDR3 is CASSPTGTAVQETQYF. In nucleotides, the CDR3 is TGCGCCAGCAGCCCCACCGGGACGGCCGTCCAAGAGACCCAGTACTTC.

V gene TRBV27 combines with J gene TRBJ1-5; tentatively, D is TRBD1 (5 bases). V lost 4 bases, J lost 5 bases, and 15 bases lay in between. CDR1 is MNHEY, CDR2 SMNVEV, per germline (reference sequence). This CDR3 comprises 15 residues. CDR3 bases: TGTGCCAGCAGTTACAGCGGGGGGGTCCATCAGCCCCAGCATTTT. Residues: CASSYSGGVHQPQHF.

This rearrangement joins TRBV14 to TRBJ2-3, with D unresolved. CDR3 size: 14 residues. The germline V and J ends were trimmed by 4 bases and 1 base, with 9 bases remaining between them. In germline, CDR1 is SGHDN, CDR2 FVKESK. For the CDR3, the DNA is TGTGCCAGCAGCCCTCTAGGAGGCACAGATACGCAGTATTTT. Translating it yields CASSPLGGTDTQYF.

The chain is built from TRBV6-5 and TRBJ1-1; tentatively, D is TRBD1 (5 bases). V was shortened by 6 bases and J by 4 bases, with 9 bases between the two germline ends. Germline loops: CDR1 MNHEY, CDR2 SVGAGI. This CDR3 spans 12 amino acids. The CDR3 DNA reads as TGTGCCAGCAGGAGACAGTCCACTGAAGCTTTCTTT. It specifies CASRRQSTEAFF.

J is TRBJ2-1 and V is TRBV5-1; 15 positions agree with TRBD2. Germline V gene data show CDR1 as SGHRS and CDR2 as YFSETQ. V shed 5 bases, J shed 1 base, and the junction held 7 bases outside the gene matches. This CDR3 is built from 18 residues. The CDR3 protein is CASSLGLAGGISYNEQFF. The CDR3 nucleotides are TGCGCCAGCAGTTTAGGACTAGCGGGAGGGATATCCTACAATGAGCAGTTCTTC.

This sequence joins TRBV4-3 and TRBJ1-2, with D possibly being TRBD1 (6 bases). The CDR3 has 15 amino acids. Germline values: CDR1 LGHNA, CDR2 YSLEER. Trimming removed 1 base from V and 10 bases from J, with 19 bases in between. The CDR3 DNA reads TGCGCCAGCAGCCAAGGTTACAGGGTAGGGGTCGCCTACACCTTC. The encoded protein is CASSQGYRVGVAYTF.

The chain carries TRBV29-1 and TRBJ2-5; tentative D call: TRBD2 (5 bases). CDR1 is SQVTM and CDR2 is ANQGSEA in the germline V gene. Deletions cut 0 bases from V and 2 bases from J, with 22 bases between. The CDR3 is made up of 18 amino acids. In DNA form, the CDR3 reads TGCAGCGTTGAAGATCGGTTTGGAGTAGCGCGATATCAAGAGACCCAGTACTTC. Translation: CSVEDRFGVARYQETQYF.

The V call is TRBV10-3, the J call TRBJ1-2; D call uncertain. The V end lost 3 bases, the J end lost 2 bases, and 10 bases lay between the germline ends. Germline V CDR1 and CDR2: ENHRY, SYGVKD. This CDR3 contains 14 residues. Written as DNA, the CDR3 is TGTGCCATCAGTGACACCCCGCTGAACTATGGCTACACCTTC. Translating gives CAISDTPLNYGYTF.

The rearrangement links TRBV5-6 to TRBJ1-5; possibly TRBD1 for D (6 bases). V gave up 2 bases and J gave up 11 bases, with 17 bases separating them. This CDR3 has 14 residues. The V gene's germline CDR1 is SGHDT and CDR2 YYEEEE. CDR3: CASSFAGAQQSQHF. The CDR3 DNA reads TGTGCCAGCAGCTTCGCGGGGGCGCAGCAATCCCAGCATTTT.